The clone carrying this TCR beta chain was seen a handful of times. Its antigen remains unknown. This sample was included in a study of T cell repertoires in cytomegalovirus infection. Study overall: As its CMV epitopes, the study selected recently identified HLA-C-restricted and well-studied HLA-B-restricted targets. Matching HLA type, along with CMV infection, was indicated by public TCR beta signatures. The study's findings and limits: Ex vivo, HLA-C-restricted CMV-specific TCR beta clonotypes prevailed over the rest of the response. CMV carriers with the relevant HLA were identified by cumulative public TCR beta family frequency.

The CDR3 contains 14 residues. Germline trimming cut 3 bases from V and 4 bases from J; bases unmatched to any gene: 5. Germline assignment: CDR1 DFQATT and CDR2 SNEGSKA (reference sequence). TCRdb redid the calling of the reads with MiXCR, one entry per CDR3 protein. The sample lists over 250,000 distinct CDR3 sequences; 22% were seen once. The receptor was derived from a human donor in good health (CMV status not recorded). Some clones in this sample may be carry-over from other donors' samples. The chain links TRBV20-1 to TRBJ2-3, with TRBD2 identical over 9 bases. This specimen consisted of cultured PBMCs, obtained from culture after CMV antigen stimulation. CDR3 amino acids: CSARREGGADTQYF. The CDR3, as DNA: TGCAGTGCTAGGCGGGAGGGAGGAGCAGATACGCAGTATTTT.